Listed below are T cell receptor beta chains from one sample, sequenced in a study of shared clonotypes between healthy human individuals. Sequencing used immunoSEQ multiplex PCR; TCRdb keeps in-frame clones, though not all of them. This table holds under 1 million clones, 96% found once. Material for sequencing was naive CD8+ T cells sorted from blood. These receptor sequences come from a man in his thirties or forties in good health. Each CDR3 is given with its conserved first and last residue. Fields, in order: D gene, clone size, J gene, V gene, CDR3 DNA, CDR3 protein. D genes are given only for firm matches. Size is omitted from some rows. Given values are once, few, many or a class for expanded clones.

NA NA TRBJ2-7 TRBV27 TGTGCCAGCAGTCTCGGCCCCCCGGGACAAATCTACGAGCAGTACTTC CASSLGPPGQIYEQYF
TRBD2 NA TRBJ2-1 TRBV18 TGTGCCACGTCACAGGGACTAGCGGGAGCTTACAATGAGCAGTTCTTC CATSQGLAGAYNEQFF
NA once TRBJ1-2 TRBV12-5 TGTGCTAGTGGTCTACAGGATAACTATGGCTACACCTTC CASGLQDNYGYTF
NA NA TRBJ2-7 TRBV5-5 TGTGCCAGCAGCAGTCCGGCGACCTCCTACGAGCAGTACTTC CASSSPATSYEQYF
NA NA TRBJ1-1 TRBV5-1 TGCGCCAGCAGCTTGGGACAGAGGATGAACACTGAAGCTTTCTTT CASSLGQRMNTEAFF
NA NA TRBJ2-6 TRBV29-1 TGCAGCGTTGAAGAAGTAGGGGGGGCGCCCCGCTCTGGGGCCAACGTCCTGACTTTC CSVEEVGGAPRSGANVLTF
NA NA TRBJ2-7 TRBV7-9 TGTGCCAGCAGCCTTTTGGGTGAAGCGCGTGAGCAGTACTTC CASSLLGEAREQYF
TRBD2 NA TRBJ2-1 TRBV5-1 TGCGCCAGCAGCTTGGAGGCTAGCGGGAGTTACAATGAGCAGTTCTTC CASSLEASGSYNEQFF
TRBD1 NA TRBJ1-4 TRBV28 TGTGCCAGCAGTTTTGTGTTGGGACAGGGGGTTAATGGAAGTGAAAAACTGTTTTTT CASSFVLGQGVNGSEKLFF
NA NA TRBJ2-2 TRBV27 TGTGCCAGCAGTTTATCTGGGGAAACCGGGGAGCTGTTTTTT CASSLSGETGELFF
NA NA TRBJ2-1 TRBV9 TGTGCCAGCAGCGTAGATCGGCTCCACAATGAGCAGTTCTTC CASSVDRLHNEQFF
NA NA TRBJ1-1 TRBV27 TGTGCCAGCAGTTGGAGCGGGGGGACTGAAGCTTTCTTT CASSWSGGTEAFF
NA NA TRBJ2-7 TRBV30 TGTGCCTGGAAGGGGATCACCTACGAGCAGTACTTC CAWKGITYEQYF
NA NA TRBJ2-7 TRBV7-9 TGTGCCAGCAGCTTAGCAGCACTAGTCCCGCGCTTC CASSLAALVPRF
TRBD1 NA TRBJ2-1 TRBV10-2 TGCGCCAGCAGTGAGAGGACAGGGGGCTACAATGAGCAGTTCTTC CASSERTGGYNEQFF
NA NA TRBJ1-4 TRBV5-1 TGCGCCAGCAGCTTGTTAGGTCAGGTCAATGAAAAACTGTTTTTT CASSLLGQVNEKLFF
TRBD1 NA TRBJ1-2 TRBV9 TGTGCCAGCAGTGACAGGGTCGGCTACACCTTC CASSDRVGYTF
TRBD2 NA TRBJ2-1 TRBV29-1 TGCAGCGTTGCGTTAGCGGCGGGAGCCTACAATGAGCAGTTCTTC CSVALAAGAYNEQFF
NA NA TRBJ2-1 TRBV6-6 TGTGCCAGCAGTTACTCTCAGGACTCGTTCTTC CASSYSQDSFF
NA NA TRBJ1-5 TRBV9 TGTGCCAACAGCGAAAGGGGGGACCAGCCCCAGCATTTT CANSERGDQPQHF
TRBD1 NA TRBJ1-1 TRBV15 TGTGCCACCGGGACAGGAAACACTGAAGCTTTCTTT CATGTGNTEAFF
NA NA TRBJ1-3 TRBV25-1 TGTGCCAGCAGTGGGACAGATCTAGGGACGCGAGGAAACACCATATATTTT CASSGTDLGTRGNTIYF
NA NA TRBJ2-2 TRBV6-5 TGTGCCAGCAGTTACACGAATACCGGGGAGCTGTTTTTT CASSYTNTGELFF
NA once TRBJ2-5 TRBV11-2 TGTGCCAGCAGCACGGAGTGGGAGACCCAGTACTTC CASSTEWETQYF
TRBD2 NA TRBJ2-5 TRBV7-9 TGTGCCAGCAGCTCTGGTAGCGCGGGAGATGGAGGGGAGACCCAGTACTTC CASSSGSAGDGGETQYF
NA NA TRBJ2-1 TRBV9 TGTGCCAGCAGTGCCTCCCAGGACACTGACAATGAGCAGTTCTTC CASSASQDTDNEQFF
NA once TRBJ1-1 TRBV28 TGTGCCAGCAGTTCCCCAAGGGACATGAACACTGAAGCTTTCTTT CASSSPRDMNTEAFF
NA NA TRBJ1-5 TRBV29-1 TGCAGCGTTGCGGACGGCAGCAATCAGCCCCAGCATTTT CSVADGSNQPQHF
NA NA TRBJ2-1 TRBV10-3 TGTGCCATCGCAGCGTCCGGGTACAATGAGCAGTTCTTC CAIAASGYNEQFF
TRBD1 once TRBJ2-3 TRBV9 TGTGCCAGCAGTGAACAGGGGGCAGGCACAGATACGCAGTATTTT CASSEQGAGTDTQYF
NA NA TRBJ1-4 TRBV6-5 TGTGCCAGCAGTCCGGGGACGGCGCCGCCTCTGTTTTTT CASSPGTAPPLFF
NA NA TRBJ2-1 TRBV19 TGTGCCAGTAGTGACACGGAGGGGCCCTACAATGAGCAGTTCTTC CASSDTEGPYNEQFF